The entry that follows covers one T cell receptor (beta chain) sequence. The clone's antigen remains unknown. The cohort comprised some 730 healthy bone marrow donors. At the time of sampling, all cohort members were nominally healthy, though unrecorded immune exposures were likely present. The donor tested CMV seronegative, placing the donor among the roughly 400 seronegative members of the cohort. Every donor gave a peripheral blood sample, and the peripheral blood mononuclear cells from that sample were used for TCR beta sequencing. Genomic DNA was extracted from the blood cell samples with the Qiagen DNeasy Blood Extraction Kit. The library was built by means of the immunoSEQ multiplex PCR assay. A mixture of 60 forward primers for TCR Vbeta segments and 13 reverse primers for TCR Jbeta segments was used in the multiplex PCR. Amplification of the CDR3 region of rearranged TCR beta genes was performed with a multiplex PCR assay on genomic DNA. The amplified TCR beta libraries were sequenced on the Illumina HiSeq System as 87-base-pair reads. In the paper's pipeline: A later analysis counted about 82 million unique TCR beta chains across the 700 or so repertoires, and around 9.9 million of these chains were shared by at least two donors. A nearest-neighbor algorithm error-corrected the raw reads and collapsed the reads into unique sequences, merging closely related sequences to remove PCR and sequencing errors. Alignment of CDR3 sequences to IMGT reference sequences was used to assign V, D and J gene segments. For a sequence to be retained, a match of at least six nucleotides to both a V gene segment and a J gene segment was required. A rearrangement counted as productive if the CDR3 had no stop codons and remained in frame with V and J, and every other rearrangement counted as non-productive. Following IMGT convention, CDR3 was defined as the stretch from the second conserved V-encoded cysteine to the conserved J-encoded phenylalanine. The earlier analysis of some 540 of the donors excluded any sequence lacking an unambiguous match to a single V gene segment. An earlier analysis of 550 to 650 of the donors classified V segments as functional when productive rearrangements were above 56.7% and as segregating when the standard deviation between donors was above 5%. A statistical classification framework was built for diagnosing cytomegalovirus status from the catalog of TCR beta chain sequences. A later analysis assigned V and J genes by comparing TCR nucleotide sequences with IMGT/GENE-DB human TR gene sequences. Using the TCRdist pipeline, a later analysis assigned CDR3 sequences along with most-parsimonious VDJ recombination scenarios. In a later analysis, each TCR beta chain was defined by its CDR3 amino acid sequence together with its V-gene family, and reads lacking a unique V-gene family were excluded. To address suspected cross-contamination and a sequencing artifact, a later analysis removed 550 to 750 highly shared, low-generation-probability nucleotide sequences. For each public chain, a later analysis derived a clonal expansion index from normalized ranks of inferred template counts within each repertoire. In a later analysis, generation probabilities were computed using a VDJ recombination model fitted to out-of-frame rearrangements, and the results were checked against IGoR. In a later analysis, hypergeometric tests were used to score TCR-TCR, TCR-HLA and TCR-CMV co-occurrence, with a repertoire-size bias correction applied to TCR pairs. To estimate false discovery rates, a later analysis permuted the HLA or CMV assignments 20 times. In a later analysis, co-occurring TCRs were grouped using DBSCAN, and TCRdist sequence similarity was added for clustering within HLA-allele-positive subsets. Repertoires with fewer than 30,000 or more than 120,000 public chains, plus five repertoires with anomalous nucleotide sharing, were excluded from co-occurrence clustering. TCRdb re-hosts the immuneACCESS table, in-frame sequences only. Its copies lack some clones; in the studies checked, an unresolved V gene accounts for under half of them, and the cause for the rest is not known. V, J and clone size are those of that table, while D and trimming were read from the DNA. The sample's own table lists some 130,000 clones. The ten biggest clones cover approximately 1.7% of the sample.

The cysteine opens and the phenylalanine closes a CDR3 of 13 amino acids. Only the CDR3 region is kept as DNA, spanning 39 bases read in frame from base 1. Deletion took 2 bases off V and 16 bases off J, with a span of 18 bases between the germline ends. CDR1 MGHRA and CDR2 YSYEKL are derived from the germline V gene. The data belong to a study of cytomegalovirus exposure and HLA in healthy donors (dated by TCRdb to about 2017). Regarding the study in general: An earlier analysis of several hundred of the donors reported 250 to 350 Gb of sequence data and around 120 million unique TCR beta sequences obtained from roughly 170 million T cells. Approximately 300 gigabases of sequencing data and roughly 80 million unique TCR sequences made up an early release that covered over 550 HLA-typed donors. Of the 300 to 500 genotyped donors, 65% to 90% were placed in the genetic ancestry cluster associated with self-reported Caucasian donors. The aim of the study was to test whether cataloging public T cell receptors could identify signatures of past pathogen exposure. Using immunosequencing, the study profiled T cell repertoires from about 650 subjects and related those repertoires to cytomegalovirus serostatus. In addition to the first cohort of around 670 subjects, a separate validation cohort of 120 different subjects was used. To predict cytomegalovirus infection status, the study combined high-throughput TCR immunosequencing, statistical association of individual TCRs with disease status, and machine learning. To study patterns of TCR occurrence, a later analysis re-analyzed previously published TCR beta repertoires from around 670 donors and added high-resolution HLA genotyping. Rather than drawing on any new phenotypic data, the later analysis identified candidate immune exposures from TCR beta sequences and the way those sequences occurred across donors. An earlier analysis of approximately 640 of the donors applied high-throughput TCR beta sequencing to assess whether each TCR beta V gene segment acted as functional or pseudogenic. Donor age, sex, ethnicity and CMV serostatus were collected together with the repertoire data. In a later genetic analysis, genome-wide SNP genotypes for about 65% of the roughly 670 donors were used, and that subset was treated as a discovery cohort. Every discovery cohort repertoire had been produced on one sequencing platform. HLA typing covered class I and class II loci at four-digit resolution. Typing coverage differed by locus: A, B, C, DRB1 and DQB1 were typed in roughly 620-630 donors, DQA1 in 500 to 550, DPA1 in 606, and DPB1 in about 450. Roughly 5 DR-DQ haplotypes were handled as single units for association and clustering, since linkage in the cohort was strong. Among 350 to 400 genotyped donors of the cohort, an average of approximately 240,000 unique TCR beta nucleotide sequences were sequenced per donor, around 18% of them non-productive. The paper's findings and limits, for the study overall: A further reported finding was that TCR beta sequences accurately predicted the HLA-A and HLA-B alleles for most subjects in the first cohort. A later analysis found that most CMV-associated TCR beta chains appeared HLA-restricted, with HLA associations seemingly driven largely by CMV exposure. The authors suggested that the approach could potentially be extended to other disease states and immunological phenotypes. Correlated functional status among segregating V segments might reflect linkage disequilibrium, but an unknown experimental factor could not be ruled out. In a later analysis, the rate of TCR association differed among HLA loci, with DRB1 alleles having the most associated TCRs and HLA-C alleles having the fewest. The classifier was reported to diagnose cytomegalovirus status with high specificity and sensitivity in both the original and validation cohorts. While some public TCRs were present in many individuals, most TCR sequences turned up only very rarely across donors. The presence/absence analyses assumed that sequencing depth was roughly uniform across donors, and that assumption may not be true. CMV serostatus was the only immune exposure information available for the cohort. The 87-base-pair reads could not distinguish some IMGT-functional V segments, including TRBV6-2 and TRBV6-3, so those segments were excluded. About 17 rarely observed V segments, including chromosome 9 orphons, were excluded from the earlier analysis of several hundred of the donors because counts were too low. At a false discovery rate of 0.05, a later analysis linked approximately 18,000 TCR beta sequences to specific HLA alleles. In this cohort, only TCR beta chains were sequenced, and detectable features were limited by the absence of alpha or paired-chain data. HLA typing was unavailable for some donors at each locus, so association tests used only the typed subset. A group of highly shared sequence variants was considered likely to be a technical artifact of the sequencing pipeline. In an earlier analysis of approximately 590 of the donors, most TCR beta V segments appeared in productive rearrangements about 87% or about 30% of the time, broadly matching IMGT annotations. A later analysis reported that several top co-occurrence clusters appeared linked to parvovirus B19, influenza, CMV and Epstein-Barr virus. In a later analysis, HLA-associated TCR beta chains were found to be more clonally expanded and to have lower generation probabilities than equally common non-associated chains. According to a later genetic analysis, donors in an Asian-associated ancestry cluster had fewer N-insertions in productive TCRs than the roughly 670-donor mean. An association between a missense DCLRE1C variant and V-gene and J-gene trimming of TCR beta chains was found in a later genetic analysis and replicated in an independent cohort. In the study, about 150 TCR beta chains were listed as associated with cytomegalovirus. Strong co-occurrence of HLA alleles, especially DR and DQ, made assigning TCR associations to individual alleles difficult. In vitro tests confirmed that three of the cytomegalovirus-associated TCR beta chains recognize cytomegalovirus antigens.

Material: PBMCs. The TCR originated in a man aged 18 to 35 in good health and CMV-seronegative. The rearrangement joined TRBV4-1 to TRBJ2-1; perhaps TRBD2 is the D gene, with 6 bases matching. CDR3 region: CASSQLLGDSKFF. In nucleotides, the sequence is TGCGCCAGCAGCCAACTCCTCGGGGACTCGAAATTCTTC.